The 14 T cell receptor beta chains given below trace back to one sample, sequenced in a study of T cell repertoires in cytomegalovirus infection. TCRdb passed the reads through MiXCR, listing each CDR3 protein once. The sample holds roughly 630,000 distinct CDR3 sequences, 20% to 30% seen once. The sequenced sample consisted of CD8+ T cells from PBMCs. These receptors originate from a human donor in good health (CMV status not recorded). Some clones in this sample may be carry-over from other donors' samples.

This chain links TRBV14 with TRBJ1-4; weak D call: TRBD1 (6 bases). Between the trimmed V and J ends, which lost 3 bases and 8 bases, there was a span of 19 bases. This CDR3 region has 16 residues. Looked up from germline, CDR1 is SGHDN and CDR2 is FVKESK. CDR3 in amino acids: CASSHALRGRGEKLFF. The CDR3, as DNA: TGTGCCAGCAGCCATGCTTTACGGGGGCGAGGGGAAAAACTGTTTTTT. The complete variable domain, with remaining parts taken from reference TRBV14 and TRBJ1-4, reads EAGVTQFPSHSVIEKGQTVTLRCDPISGHDNLYWYRRVMGKEIKFLLHFVKESKQDESGMPNNRFLAERTGGTYSTLKVQPAELEDSGVYFCASSHALRGRGEKLFFGSGTQLSVL.

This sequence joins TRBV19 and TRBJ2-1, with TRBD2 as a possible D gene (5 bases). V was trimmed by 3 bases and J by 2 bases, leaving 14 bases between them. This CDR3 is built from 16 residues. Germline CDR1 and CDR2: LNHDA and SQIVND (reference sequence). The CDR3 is CASSMAAEGPYNEQFF. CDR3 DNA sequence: TGTGCCAGTAGTATGGCAGCGGAAGGCCCCTACAATGAGCAGTTCTTC.

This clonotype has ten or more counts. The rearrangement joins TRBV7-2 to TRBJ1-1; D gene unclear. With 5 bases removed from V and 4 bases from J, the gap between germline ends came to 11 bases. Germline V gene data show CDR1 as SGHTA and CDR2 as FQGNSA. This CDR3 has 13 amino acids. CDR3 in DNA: TGTGCCAGCAGCGGAACTCTGGGCACTGAAGCTTTCTTT. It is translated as CASSGTLGTEAFF.

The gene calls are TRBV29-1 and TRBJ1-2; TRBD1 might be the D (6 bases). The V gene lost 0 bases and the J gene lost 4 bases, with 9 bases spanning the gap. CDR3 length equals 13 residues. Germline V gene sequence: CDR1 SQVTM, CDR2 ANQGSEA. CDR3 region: CSVEDRDIYGYTF. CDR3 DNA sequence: TGCAGCGTTGAAGATCGGGACATCTATGGCTACACCTTC.

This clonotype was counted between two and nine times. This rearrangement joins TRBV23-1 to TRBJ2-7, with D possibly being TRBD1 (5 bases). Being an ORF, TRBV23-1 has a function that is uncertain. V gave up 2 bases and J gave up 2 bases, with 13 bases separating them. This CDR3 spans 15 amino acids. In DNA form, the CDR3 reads TGCGCCAGCAGTCAACTACTCCAGGGTACCTACGAGCAGTACGTC. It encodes CASSQLLQGTYEQYV.

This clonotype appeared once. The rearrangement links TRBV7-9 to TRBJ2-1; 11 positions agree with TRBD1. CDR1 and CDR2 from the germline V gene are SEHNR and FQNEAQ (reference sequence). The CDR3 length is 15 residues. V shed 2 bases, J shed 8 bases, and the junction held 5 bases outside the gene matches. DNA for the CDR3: TGTGCCAGCAGCTTACCGGGACAGGGGGTCTATGAGCAGTTCTTC. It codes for CASSLPGQGVYEQFF.

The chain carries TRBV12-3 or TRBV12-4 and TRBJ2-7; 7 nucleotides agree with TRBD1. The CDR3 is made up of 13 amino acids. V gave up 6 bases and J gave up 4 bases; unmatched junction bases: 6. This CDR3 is CASSRIQGYEQYF. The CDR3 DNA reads TGTGCCAGCAGCCGTATACAGGGGTACGAGCAGTACTTC.

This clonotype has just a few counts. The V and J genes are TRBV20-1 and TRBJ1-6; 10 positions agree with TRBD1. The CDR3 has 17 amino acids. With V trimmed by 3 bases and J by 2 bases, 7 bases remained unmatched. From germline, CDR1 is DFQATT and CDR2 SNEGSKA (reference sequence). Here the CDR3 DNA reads TGCAGTGCTAGTGGAGGGACAGGGGCCCCCTATAATTCACCCCTCCACTTT. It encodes CSASGGTGAPYNSPLHF.

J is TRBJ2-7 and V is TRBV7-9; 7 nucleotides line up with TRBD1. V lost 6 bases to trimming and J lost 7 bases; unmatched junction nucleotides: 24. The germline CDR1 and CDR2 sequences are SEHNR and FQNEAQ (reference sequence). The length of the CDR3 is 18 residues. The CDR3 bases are TGTGCCAGCAGTAGCACCGGGACAGACGTAGTACCTCCTAGGGAGCAGTACTTC. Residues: CASSSTGTDVVPPREQYF.

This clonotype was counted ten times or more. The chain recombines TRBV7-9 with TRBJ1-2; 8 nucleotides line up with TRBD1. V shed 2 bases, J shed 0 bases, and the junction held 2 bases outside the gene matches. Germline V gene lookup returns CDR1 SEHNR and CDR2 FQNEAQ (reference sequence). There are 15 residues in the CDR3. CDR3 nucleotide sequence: TGTGCCAGCAGCTTACAGGGGGCTCCTAACTATGGCTACACCTTC. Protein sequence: CASSLQGAPNYGYTF.

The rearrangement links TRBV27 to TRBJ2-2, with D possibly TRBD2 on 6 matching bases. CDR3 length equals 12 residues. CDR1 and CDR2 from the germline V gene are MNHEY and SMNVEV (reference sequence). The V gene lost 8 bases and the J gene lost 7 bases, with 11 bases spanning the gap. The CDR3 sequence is CASGRGNGELFF. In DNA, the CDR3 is TGTGCCAGCGGTCGGGGGAACGGGGAGCTGTTTTTT.

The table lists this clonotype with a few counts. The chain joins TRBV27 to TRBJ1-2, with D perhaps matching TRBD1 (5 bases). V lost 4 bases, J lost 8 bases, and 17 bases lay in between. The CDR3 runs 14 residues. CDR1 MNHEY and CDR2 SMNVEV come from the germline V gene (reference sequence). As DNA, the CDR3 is TGTGCCAGCAGTTCAAGAGGAGGGGTTAGCGGCTACACCTTC. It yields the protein CASSSRGGVSGYTF.

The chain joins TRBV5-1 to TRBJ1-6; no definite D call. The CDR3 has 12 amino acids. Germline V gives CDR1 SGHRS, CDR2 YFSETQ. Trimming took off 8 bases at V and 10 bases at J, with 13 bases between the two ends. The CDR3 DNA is TGCGCCAGGCGAGGGATGGGATCACCCCTCCACTTT. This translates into CARRGMGSPLHF.

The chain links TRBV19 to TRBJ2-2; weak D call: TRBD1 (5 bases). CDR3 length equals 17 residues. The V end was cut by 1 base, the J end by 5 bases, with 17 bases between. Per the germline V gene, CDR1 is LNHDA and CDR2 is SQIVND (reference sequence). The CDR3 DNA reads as TGTGCCAGTAGTATAGTGGGCAGGGCCTTGAAGACCGGGGAGCTGTTTTTT. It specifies CASSIVGRALKTGELFF.